Listed below are T cell receptor beta chains from one sample, sequenced in a study of blood T cell repertoires in COVID-19. The assay was immunoSEQ multiplex PCR, and TCRdb's table has in-frame clones only and misses some. The table includes some 200,000 clones, over 70% detected once. Source material: peripheral blood. The receptors originated from a woman in her 70s with acute or convalescent COVID-19. The conserved cysteine and the conserved F or W are not part of the CDR3 here. Each record gives: J gene, V gene, CDR3 protein.

j_gene: TRBJ2-3; v_gene: TRBV24-1; CDR3aa: ATSDLTGAPDTQY
j_gene: TRBJ2-5; v_gene: TRBV3-1/TRBV3-2; CDR3aa: ASSQDLHSDTRRETQY
j_gene: TRBJ2-5; v_gene: TRBV2; CDR3aa: ASSASGAIHETQY
j_gene: TRBJ2-3; v_gene: TRBV9; CDR3aa: ASSTGTGGWTQY
j_gene: TRBJ2-5; v_gene: TRBV29-1; CDR3aa: SVVGGGRETQY
j_gene: TRBJ2-3; v_gene: TRBV6-5; CDR3aa: ASSRGQGADTQY
j_gene: TRBJ2-2; v_gene: TRBV19; CDR3aa: ASTLQGQGTTGELF
j_gene: TRBJ1-5; v_gene: TRBV28; CDR3aa: ASSGIQGPHQPQH
j_gene: TRBJ2-6; v_gene: TRBV5-1; CDR3aa: ASSSGQGGLLSGNVLT
j_gene: TRBJ1-2; v_gene: TRBV6-5; CDR3aa: ASSSWTGGYGYT
j_gene: TRBJ2-5; v_gene: TRBV5-5; CDR3aa: ASSLMRQETQY
j_gene: TRBJ2-3; v_gene: TRBV6-6; CDR3aa: ASSYSTGSDTQY
j_gene: TRBJ2-2; v_gene: TRBV18; CDR3aa: ASSPTTATGELF
j_gene: TRBJ1-1; v_gene: TRBV9; CDR3aa: ASSVISGGTEAF
j_gene: TRBJ2-1; v_gene: TRBV5-1; CDR3aa: ASSLGGLAGGPYNEQF